Sequencing of this T cell receptor beta chain was carried out in a study of blood T cell repertoires in COVID-19. Looking at the study overall: COVID-19 samples, acute and convalescent, were from the United States, Italy and Spain. T cells, B-cell-depleted T cells, or PBMCs provided the cDNA or gDNA that served as material.

Here immunoSEQ multiplex PCR was the method, and the copy in TCRdb shows in-frame clones only, minus some. The data contain some 200,000 clones, 80% of them singletons. CDR1 and CDR2 from the germline V gene are MNHEY and SMNVEV (reference sequence). The V and J ends lost 5 bases and 4 bases respectively, with 11 bases between them. The CDR3 is 13 residues long. J is TRBJ1-1 and V is TRBV27; the D is unclear. The clonotype originates from a human donor in a cohort sampled during active COVID-19. Sequencing input: peripheral blood. The CDR3 DNA reads TGTGCCAGCAGTCCCAGTTGGAGCACTGAAGCTTTCTTT. Translation gives CASSPSWSTEAFF.